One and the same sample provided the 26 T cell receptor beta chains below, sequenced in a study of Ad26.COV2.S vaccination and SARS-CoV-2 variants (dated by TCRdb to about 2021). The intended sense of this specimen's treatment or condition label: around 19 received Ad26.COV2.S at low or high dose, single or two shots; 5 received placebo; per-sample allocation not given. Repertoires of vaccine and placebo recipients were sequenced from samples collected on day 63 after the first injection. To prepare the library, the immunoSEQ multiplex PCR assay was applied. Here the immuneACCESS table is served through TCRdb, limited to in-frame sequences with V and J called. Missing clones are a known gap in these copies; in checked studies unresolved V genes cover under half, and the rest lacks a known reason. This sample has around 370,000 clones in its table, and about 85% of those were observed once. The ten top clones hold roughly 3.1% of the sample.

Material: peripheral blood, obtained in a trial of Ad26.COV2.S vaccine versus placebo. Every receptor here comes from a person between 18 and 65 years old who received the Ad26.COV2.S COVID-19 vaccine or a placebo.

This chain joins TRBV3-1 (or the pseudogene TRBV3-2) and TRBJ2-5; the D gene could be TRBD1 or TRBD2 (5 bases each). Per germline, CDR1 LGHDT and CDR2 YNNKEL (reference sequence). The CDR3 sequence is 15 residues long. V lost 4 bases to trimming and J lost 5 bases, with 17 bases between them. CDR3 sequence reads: CASSPSLVKGETQYF. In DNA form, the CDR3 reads TGTGCCAGCAGCCCTTCACTAGTAAAGGGGGAGACCCAGTACTTC.

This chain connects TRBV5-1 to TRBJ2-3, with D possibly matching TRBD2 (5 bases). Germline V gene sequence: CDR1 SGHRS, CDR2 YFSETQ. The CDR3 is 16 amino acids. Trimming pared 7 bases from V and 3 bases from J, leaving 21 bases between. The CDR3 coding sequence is TGCGCCAGCGGCGAGGGTTTCAGAGTTAGTACAGATACGCAGTATTTT. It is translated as CASGEGFRVSTDTQYF.

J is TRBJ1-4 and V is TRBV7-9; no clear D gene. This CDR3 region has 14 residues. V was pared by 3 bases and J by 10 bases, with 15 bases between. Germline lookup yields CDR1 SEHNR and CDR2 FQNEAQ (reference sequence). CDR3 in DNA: TGTGCCAGCAGCTTCAAGGGTGTGGAAGGAAAACTGTTTTTT. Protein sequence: CASSFKGVEGKLFF.

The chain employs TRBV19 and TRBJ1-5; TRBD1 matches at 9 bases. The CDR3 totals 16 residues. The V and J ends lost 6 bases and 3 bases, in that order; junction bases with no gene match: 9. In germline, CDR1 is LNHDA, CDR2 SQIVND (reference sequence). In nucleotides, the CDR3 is TGTGCCAGTAGCTTCATAGGGACAGGGCCCAATCAGCCCCAGCATTTT. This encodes CASSFIGTGPNQPQHF.

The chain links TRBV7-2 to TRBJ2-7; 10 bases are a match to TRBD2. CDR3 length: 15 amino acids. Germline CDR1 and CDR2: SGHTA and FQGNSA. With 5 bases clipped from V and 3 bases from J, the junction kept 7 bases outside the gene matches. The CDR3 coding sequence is TGTGCCAGCAGCCCGCGGACTAGCGGCCTCTACGAGCAGTACTTC. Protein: CASSPRTSGLYEQYF. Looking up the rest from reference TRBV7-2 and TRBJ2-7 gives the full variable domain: GAGVSQSPSNKVTEKGKDVELRCDPISGHTALYWYRQSLGQGLEFLIYFQGNSAPDKSGLPSDRFSAERTGGSVSTLTIQRTQQEDSAVYLCASSPRTSGLYEQYFGPGTRLTVT.

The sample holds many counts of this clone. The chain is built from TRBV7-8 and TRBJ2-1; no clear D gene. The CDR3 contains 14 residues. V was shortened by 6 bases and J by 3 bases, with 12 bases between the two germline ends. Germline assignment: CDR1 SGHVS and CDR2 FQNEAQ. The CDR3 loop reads CASRPDRDYNEQFF. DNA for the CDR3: TGTGCCAGCAGGCCCGATAGGGACTACAATGAGCAGTTCTTC. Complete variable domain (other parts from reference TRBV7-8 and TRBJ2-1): GAGVSQSPRYKVAKRGQDVALRCDPISGHVSLFWYQQALGQGPEFLTYFQNEAQLDKSGLPSDRFFAERPEGSVSTLKIQRTQQEDSAVYLCASRPDRDYNEQFFGPGTRLTVL.

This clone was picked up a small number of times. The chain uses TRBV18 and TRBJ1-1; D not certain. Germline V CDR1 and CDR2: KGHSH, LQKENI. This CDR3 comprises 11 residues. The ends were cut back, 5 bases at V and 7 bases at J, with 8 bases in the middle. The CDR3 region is CASSKGGEAFF. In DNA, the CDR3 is TGTGCCAGCTCAAAGGGCGGTGAAGCTTTCTTT.

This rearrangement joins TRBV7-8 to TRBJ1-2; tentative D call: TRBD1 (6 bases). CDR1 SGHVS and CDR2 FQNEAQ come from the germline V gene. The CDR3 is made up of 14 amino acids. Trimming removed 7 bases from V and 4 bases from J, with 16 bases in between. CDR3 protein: CASTSQTGFYGYTF. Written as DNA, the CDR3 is TGTGCCAGCACCTCCCAAACAGGGTTCTATGGCTACACCTTC.

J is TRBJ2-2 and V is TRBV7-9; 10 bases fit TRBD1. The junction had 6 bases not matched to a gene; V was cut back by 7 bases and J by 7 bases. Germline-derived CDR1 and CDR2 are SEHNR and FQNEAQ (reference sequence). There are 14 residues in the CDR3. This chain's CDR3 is CASKTGGEVGELFF. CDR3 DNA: TGTGCCAGCAAGACAGGGGGCGAGGTCGGGGAGCTGTTTTTT.

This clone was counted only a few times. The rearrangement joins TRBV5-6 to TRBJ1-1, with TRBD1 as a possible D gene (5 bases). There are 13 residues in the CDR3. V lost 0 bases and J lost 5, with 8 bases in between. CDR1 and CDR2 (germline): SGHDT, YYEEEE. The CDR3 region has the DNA TGTGCCAGCAGCTTGGGAGGGGCAACTGAAGCTTTCTTT. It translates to CASSLGGATEAFF. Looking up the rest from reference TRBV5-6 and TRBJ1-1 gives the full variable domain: DAGVTQSPTHLIKTRGQQVTLRCSPKSGHDTVSWYQQALGQGPQFIFQYYEEEERQRGNFPDRFSGHQFPNYSSELNVNALLLGDSALYLCASSLGGATEAFFGQGTRLTVV.

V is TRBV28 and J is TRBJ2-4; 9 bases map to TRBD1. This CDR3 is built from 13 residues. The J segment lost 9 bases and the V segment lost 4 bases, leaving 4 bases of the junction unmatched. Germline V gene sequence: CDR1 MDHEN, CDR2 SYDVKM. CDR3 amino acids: CASSSGQGGIQYF. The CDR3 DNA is TGTGCCAGCAGTTCGGGACAGGGCGGCATTCAGTACTTC.

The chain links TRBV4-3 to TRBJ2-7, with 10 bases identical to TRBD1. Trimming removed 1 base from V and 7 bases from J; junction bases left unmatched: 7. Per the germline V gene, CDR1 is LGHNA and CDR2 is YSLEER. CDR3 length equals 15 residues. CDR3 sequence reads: CASSQGKTGGREQYF. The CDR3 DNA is TGCGCCAGCAGCCAAGGAAAGACAGGGGGCAGGGAGCAGTACTTC.

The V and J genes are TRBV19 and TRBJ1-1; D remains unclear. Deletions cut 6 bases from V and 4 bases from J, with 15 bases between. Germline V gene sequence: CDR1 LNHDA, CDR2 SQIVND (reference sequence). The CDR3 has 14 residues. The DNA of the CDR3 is TGTGCCAGTAGAGGAGGAGTAGGAGTCACTGAAGCTTTCTTT. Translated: CASRGGVGVTEAFF.

The CDR3 DNA follows: TGTGCCAGCAGTGAAAGGGAGGATGCTTACGAGCAGTACTTC. Amino acids: CASSEREDAYEQYF. The chain joins TRBV2 to TRBJ2-7; the D gene is possibly TRBD2 (6 bases). Germline CDR1 reads SNHLY; CDR2 reads FYNNEI. V lost 2 bases, J lost 4 bases, and 12 bases lay in between. The CDR3 is 14 amino acids. Looking up the rest from reference TRBV2 and TRBJ2-7 gives the full variable domain: EPEVTQTPSHQVTQMGQEVILRCVPISNHLYFYWYRQILGQKVEFLVSFYNNEISEKSEIFDDQFSVERPDGSNFTLKIRSTKLEDSAMYFCASSEREDAYEQYFGPGTRLTVT.

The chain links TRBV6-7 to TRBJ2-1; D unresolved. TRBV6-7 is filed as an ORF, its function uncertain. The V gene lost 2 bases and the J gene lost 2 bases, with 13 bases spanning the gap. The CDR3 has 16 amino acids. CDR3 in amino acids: CASSYLLGVPYNEQFF. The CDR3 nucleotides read TGTGCCAGCAGTTACCTGCTAGGTGTTCCCTACAATGAGCAGTTCTTC.

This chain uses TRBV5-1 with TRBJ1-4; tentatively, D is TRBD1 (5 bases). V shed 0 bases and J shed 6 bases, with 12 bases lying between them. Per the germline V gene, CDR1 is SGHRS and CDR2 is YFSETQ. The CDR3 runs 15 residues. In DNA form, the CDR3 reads TGCGCCAGCAGCTTGGCCCGTGGGGGTTATGAAAAACTGTTTTTT. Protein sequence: CASSLARGGYEKLFF.

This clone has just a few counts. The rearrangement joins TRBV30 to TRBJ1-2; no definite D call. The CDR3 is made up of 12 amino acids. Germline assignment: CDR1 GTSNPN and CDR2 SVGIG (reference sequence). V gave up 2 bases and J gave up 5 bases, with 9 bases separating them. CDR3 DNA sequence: TGTGCCTGGAGTCCCGATCCGTATGGCTACACCTTC. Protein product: CAWSPDPYGYTF.

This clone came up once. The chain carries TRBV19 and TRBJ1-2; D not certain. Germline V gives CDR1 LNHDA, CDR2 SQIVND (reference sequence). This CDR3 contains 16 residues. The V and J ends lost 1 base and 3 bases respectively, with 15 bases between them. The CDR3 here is CASSIVGNDRDYGYTF. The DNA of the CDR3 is TGTGCCAGTAGTATAGTTGGGAATGACCGGGACTATGGCTACACCTTC.

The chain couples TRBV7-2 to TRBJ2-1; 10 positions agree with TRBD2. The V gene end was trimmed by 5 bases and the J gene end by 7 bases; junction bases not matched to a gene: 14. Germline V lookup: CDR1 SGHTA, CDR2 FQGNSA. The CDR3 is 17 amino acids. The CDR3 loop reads CASSPVAGGLWANEQFF. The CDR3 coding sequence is TGTGCCAGCAGCCCCGTAGCGGGAGGCCTCTGGGCAAATGAGCAGTTCTTC.

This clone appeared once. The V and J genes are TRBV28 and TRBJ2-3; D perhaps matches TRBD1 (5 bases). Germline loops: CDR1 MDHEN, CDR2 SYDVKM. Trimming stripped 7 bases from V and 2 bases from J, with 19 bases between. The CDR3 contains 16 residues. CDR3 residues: CASNAPHRLYTDTQYF. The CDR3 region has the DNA TGTGCCAGCAATGCGCCACACAGGTTATACACAGATACGCAGTATTTT. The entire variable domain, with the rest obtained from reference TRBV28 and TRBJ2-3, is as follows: DVKVTQSSRYLVKRTGEKVFLECVQDMDHENMFWYRQDPGLGLRLIYFSYDVKMKEKGDIPEGYSVSREKKERFSLILESASTNQTSMYLCASNAPHRLYTDTQYFGPGTRLTVL.

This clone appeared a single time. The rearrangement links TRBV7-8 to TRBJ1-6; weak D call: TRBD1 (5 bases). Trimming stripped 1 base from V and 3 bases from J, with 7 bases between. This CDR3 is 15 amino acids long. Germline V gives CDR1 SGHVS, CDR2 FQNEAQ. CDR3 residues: CASSLGGGYNSPLHF. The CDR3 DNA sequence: TGTGCCAGCAGCTTAGGGGGGGGCTATAATTCACCCCTCCACTTT.

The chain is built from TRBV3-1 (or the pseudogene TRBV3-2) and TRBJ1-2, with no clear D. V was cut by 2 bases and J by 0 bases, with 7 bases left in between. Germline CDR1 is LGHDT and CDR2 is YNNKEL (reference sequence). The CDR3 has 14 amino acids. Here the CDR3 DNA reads TGTGCCAGCAGCCAAAGTTGGGCTAACTATGGCTACACCTTC. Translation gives CASSQSWANYGYTF.

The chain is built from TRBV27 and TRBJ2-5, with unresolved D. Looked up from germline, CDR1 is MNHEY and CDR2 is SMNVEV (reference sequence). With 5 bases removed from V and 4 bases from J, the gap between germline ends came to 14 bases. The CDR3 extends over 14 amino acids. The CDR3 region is CASSQTSGIETQYF. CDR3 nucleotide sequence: TGTGCCAGCAGTCAAACTTCCGGCATAGAGACCCAGTACTTC.

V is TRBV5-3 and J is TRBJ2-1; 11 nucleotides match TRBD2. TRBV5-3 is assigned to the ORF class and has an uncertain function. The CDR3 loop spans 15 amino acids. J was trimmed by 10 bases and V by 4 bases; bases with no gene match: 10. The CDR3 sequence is CARSAPSGRPLEQFF. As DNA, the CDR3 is TGTGCCAGAAGCGCCCCTAGCGGGAGGCCTCTCGAGCAGTTCTTC.

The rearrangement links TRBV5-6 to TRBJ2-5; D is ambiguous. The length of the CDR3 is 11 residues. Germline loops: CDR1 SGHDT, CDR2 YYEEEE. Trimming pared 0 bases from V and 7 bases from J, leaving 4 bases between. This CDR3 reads CASSLGGTQYF. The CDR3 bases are TGTGCCAGCAGCTTGGGAGGGACCCAGTACTTC.

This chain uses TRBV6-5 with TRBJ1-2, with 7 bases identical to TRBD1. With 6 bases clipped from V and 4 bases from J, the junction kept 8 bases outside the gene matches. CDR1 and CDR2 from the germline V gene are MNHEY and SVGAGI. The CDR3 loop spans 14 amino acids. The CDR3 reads CASSLDRVTYGYTF. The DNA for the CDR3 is TGTGCCAGCAGCCTAGACAGGGTAACCTATGGCTACACCTTC.